This T cell receptor beta chain came from a study of PD-1 blockade in classical Hodgkin lymphoma (TCRdb year 2020). For context, the study as a whole: Nivolumab dosing was 3 mg/kg intravenously every 2 weeks, continuing until either disease progression or unacceptable toxicity. The study used CyTOF and TCR beta sequencing to define a peripheral blood immune signature of response to PD-1 blockade in classical Hodgkin lymphoma.

From a lookup of the germline V gene, CDR1 and CDR2 are MDHEN and SYDVKM. The CDR3 starts with the cysteine, ends with the phenylalanine, and has 12 residues. Only the CDR3 part of the read is kept: 36 bases, read in frame from the first base. V loses 7 bases of germline sequence and J loses 4 bases, and the interval between the two ends is 11 bases. This clone was seen more than once but under ten times. This receptor's antigen is unknown. No quality values exist for individual bases; no much larger clone is one base distant. On the study overall, not on this receptor specifically: Trial patients with a complete response had baseline diversity similar to that of newly diagnosed patients, while partial responders and progressors had significantly lower diversity. CD4+ but not CD8+ TCR diversity rose significantly by C4D1 (p=0.0027 vs p=0.16), most apparent in complete responders (p=0.02). Newly diagnosed patients were reported to have lower baseline TCR diversity than healthy donors, and relapsed/refractory patients were reported to have lower baseline TCR diversity still. The study was limited to a single clinical trial cohort, and causes of repertoire differences, possibly disease activity or prior therapy, remained undefined. Lower diversity was seen in patients whose nivolumab began less than 1 year after ASCT, and these patients were left out of later analyses so that immune reconstitution would not confound the results.

The Qiagen DNeasy kit was used to extract genomic DNA from unsorted PBMCs and from the negatively selected CD4+ and CD8+ fractions. Amplification of TCR beta CDR3 regions was done by immunoSEQ multiplex PCR with primers that anneal to V and J segments. A synthetic immune receptor repertoire was used to minimize amplification bias, and remaining bias was computationally removed after sequencing. The paper's data handling went like this. Repertoire diversity was quantified as the Shannon entropy index using custom Python scripts. Unsorted, CD4+ and CD8+ repertoires were analyzed separately, except in combined analyses where CD4+ and CD8+ sequences were merged in silico. Clonal expansion was defined as a frequency increase of at least 2-fold after treatment compared with C1D1, and clones undetected at baseline were assigned a pseudocount of 0.5. Singleton clones were defined as clones with 0 or 1 copy at C1D1, and non-singleton clones were defined as clones with 2 or more copies. Clones expanded in unsorted samples were labelled as CD4+, CD8+ or unknown by matching protein sequences in sorted samples from the same patient. Wilcoxon tests on paired samples were used to test diversity changes from C1D1 to C4D1. The immuneACCESS repertoire file appears here via TCRdb, limited to in-frame rearrangements. These files lack a portion of the clones; in checked studies, under half of the deficit traces to unresolved V genes, and the cause of the others is not known. Clonal size and the V and J genes are those of that table, whereas D and trimming came from the DNA. Counted in this sample were tens of thousands of clones; over 75% of them appeared once. The ten top clones hold about 2.6% of the sample.

This specimen's time point label, per the study, means: cycle 1 day 1 (C1D1), immediately before nivolumab initiation. Relapse after autologous stem cell transplantation had occurred in all trial patients, and cohorts A, B and C were distinguished by prior brentuximab vedotin exposure. Magnetic negative selection with a Miltenyi CD4+ T cell isolation kit was used to purify CD4+ T cells from thawed PBMCs. The trial cohort was composed of around 60 patients with relapsed/refractory classical Hodgkin lymphoma, for whom complete response, partial response or progressive disease was recorded as best overall response. In the multi-cohort phase II CheckMate 205 trial, trial patients received single-agent nivolumab. An independent review committee assessed best overall response using the 2007 International Working Group response criteria. PBMCs from the trial were collected at three points: immediately before nivolumab initiation (C1D1), and during therapy at cycle 2 day 1 and cycle 4 day 1. After peripheral blood was drawn into 8 mL Vacutainer Cell Preparation Tubes, PBMCs were isolated by centrifugation and then cryopreserved. Purified CD4+ and CD8+ fractions were generated only in cases for which an additional PBMC sample was available. Magnetically labelled cells were depleted on LS columns in a quadroMACS separator, and the flow-through was collected as the purified fraction.

This receptor was identified in a human donor with classical Hodgkin lymphoma. Sequencing used CD4+ T cells from blood, obtained at baseline. This receptor chain uses TRBV28 and TRBJ2-7, with the D gene not clear enough to name. The CDR3 protein: CASNSAEYEQYF. In nucleotide form, the sequence is TGTGCCAGCAATTCGGCGGAGTACGAGCAGTACTTC.